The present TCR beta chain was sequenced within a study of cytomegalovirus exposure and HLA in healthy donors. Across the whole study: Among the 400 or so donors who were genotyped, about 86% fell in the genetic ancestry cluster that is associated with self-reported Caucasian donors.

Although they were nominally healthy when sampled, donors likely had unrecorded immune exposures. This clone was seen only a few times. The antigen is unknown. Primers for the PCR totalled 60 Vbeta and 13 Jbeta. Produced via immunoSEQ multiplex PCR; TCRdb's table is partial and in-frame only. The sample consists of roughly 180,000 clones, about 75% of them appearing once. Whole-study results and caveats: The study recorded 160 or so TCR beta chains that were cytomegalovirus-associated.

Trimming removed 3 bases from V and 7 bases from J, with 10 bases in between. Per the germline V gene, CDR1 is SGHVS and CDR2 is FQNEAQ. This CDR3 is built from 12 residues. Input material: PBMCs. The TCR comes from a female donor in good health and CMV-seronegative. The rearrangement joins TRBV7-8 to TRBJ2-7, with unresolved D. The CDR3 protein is CASSLYTDEQYF. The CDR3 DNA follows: TGTGCCAGCAGCTTGTATACAGATGAGCAGTACTTC.